The 28 T cell receptor beta chains reported below all come from one sample, sequenced in a study of response to subunit inactivated influenza vaccine. TCRdb called the RT-PCR reads again in MiXCR, with one record for every CDR3 protein. The repertoire has over 750,000 distinct CDR3 sequences, 20% to 25% of them found once; the top ten carry approximately 10%. Material: PBMCs from blood, obtained 5 days after vaccination. The receptors derive from a middle-aged man who received an inactivated influenza vaccine.

This clonotype was picked up a small number of times. The V and J genes are TRBV5-1 and TRBJ2-3, with 10 bases aligning to TRBD2. The CDR3 covers 15 residues. Trimming cost V 4 bases and J 4 bases; bases outside gene matches: 6. CDR1 SGHRS and CDR2 YFSETQ come from the germline V gene. For the CDR3, the DNA is TGCGCCAGCAGCCCTAGCGGGGGTTTCCCAGATACGCAGTATTTT. Translated, it gives CASSPSGGFPDTQYF.

This clonotype was observed a handful of times. The genes are TRBV7-2 and TRBJ1-2; maybe TRBD1 (6 bases). The V end was cut by 1 base, the J end by 8 bases, with 17 bases between. The germline CDR1 and CDR2 sequences are SGHTA and FQGNSA. The CDR3 has 15 amino acids. For the CDR3, the DNA is TGTGCCAGCAGCTTAGACTCAGGGGCAGGGGAAGGCTACACCTTC. Its protein product is CASSLDSGAGEGYTF.

The J gene is TRBJ1-5, the V gene TRBV4-1; D remains unclear. The germline V gene encodes CDR1 MGHRA and CDR2 YSYEKL. The CDR3 consists of 16 residues. V shed 3 bases and J shed 5 bases, with 17 bases lying between them. The CDR3, as DNA: TGCGCCAGCAGCCAGGACCGGGCCCTCGGCTATCAGCCCCAGCATTTT. Translation: CASSQDRALGYQPQHF.

This clonotype was seen repeatedly, ten times or more. This chain links TRBV2 with TRBJ2-6; 12 nucleotides align to TRBD2. The CDR3 consists of 19 residues. V shed 4 bases, J shed 0 bases, and the junction held 7 bases outside the gene matches. Germline values: CDR1 SNHLY, CDR2 FYNNEI. In DNA, the CDR3 is TGTGCCAGCAGTGTCTTGTCGGGACTAGCGGGCTCTGGGGCCAACGTCCTGACTTTC. This codes for CASSVLSGLAGSGANVLTF.

This clonotype was observed a few times. The chain joins TRBV6-2 or TRBV6-3 to TRBJ2-3; possibly TRBD2 for D (6 bases). Looked up from germline, CDR1 is MNHEY and CDR2 is SVGEGT. The CDR3 spans 16 residues. V lost 6 bases and J lost 1, with 17 bases in between. The DNA for the CDR3 is TGTGCCAGCAGCCGCCCAGGAGGGTTCGGCACAGATACGCAGTATTTT. This codes for CASSRPGGFGTDTQYF.

This clonotype was seen a handful of times. The J gene is TRBJ1-4, the V gene TRBV12-3 or TRBV12-4, with TRBD1 matching 9 bases. This CDR3 has 15 amino acids. Trimming at V came to 3 bases and at J to 5 bases, leaving 4 bases not matched to a gene. Here the CDR3 reads CASSFGDRDNEKLFF. DNA for the CDR3: TGTGCCAGCAGTTTTGGGGACAGGGACAATGAAAAACTGTTTTTT.

The chain uses TRBV5-5 and TRBJ1-1; TRBD1 matches at 7 bases. Trimming at V came to 4 bases and at J to 1 base, leaving 7 bases not matched to a gene. This CDR3 region has 15 residues. Germline-derived CDR1 and CDR2 are SGHKS and YYEKEE (reference sequence). As DNA, the CDR3 is TGTGCCAGCAGCATCCGACAGGGCGGGAACACTGAAGCTTTCTTT. Translated, it gives CASSIRQGGNTEAFF.

This clonotype was recorded a few times. V is TRBV28 and J is TRBJ2-5; 8 nucleotides match TRBD1. Unmatched junction bases numbered 15, after V lost 4 bases and J lost 2 bases. This CDR3 has 18 residues. Per germline, CDR1 MDHEN and CDR2 SYDVKM. The CDR3 is CASSWTGSGLEVQETQYF. In nucleotides, the CDR3 is TGTGCCAGCAGTTGGACAGGGTCGGGACTTGAGGTTCAAGAGACCCAGTACTTC.

V and J are TRBV10-3 and TRBJ2-1; D gene ambiguous. The CDR3 sequence is 17 residues long. Germline CDR1 is ENHRY and CDR2 is SYGVKD. The V gene lost 6 bases and the J gene lost 0 bases, with 18 bases spanning the gap. The CDR3 nucleotides read TGTGCCATCAGGGGCCTCCCCTCTCCCCGCTCCTACAATGAGCAGTTCTTC. This encodes CAIRGLPSPRSYNEQFF.

J is TRBJ2-7 and V is TRBV6-5; the D is unclear. This CDR3 is built from 12 residues. The germline V gene has CDR1 MNHEY and CDR2 SVGAGI. V was cut by 1 base and J by 4 bases, with 5 bases left in between. CDR3 residues: CASSYFGYEQYF. Here the CDR3 DNA reads TGTGCCAGCAGTTACTTTGGGTACGAGCAGTACTTC.

The chain couples TRBV12-3 or TRBV12-4 to TRBJ2-5; D is uncertain. The CDR3 is 13 amino acids. Trimming took off 7 bases at V and 5 bases at J, with 14 bases between the two ends. The CDR3 spells CASTFSWVETQYF. CDR3 nucleotide sequence: TGTGCCAGCACCTTTAGCTGGGTCGAGACCCAGTACTTC.

This clonotype was seen repeatedly, ten times or more. This chain joins TRBV12-3 or TRBV12-4 and TRBJ2-3; 8 nucleotides agree with TRBD1. This CDR3 is built from 15 residues. The V segment lost 5 bases and the J segment 4 bases; nucleotides outside the gene matches: 8. The CDR3 DNA reads as TGTGCCAGCAGTCCCTCAGGGGGCGCGCCAGATACGCAGTATTTT. Protein: CASSPSGGAPDTQYF.

This clonotype was seen more than once but under ten times. The chain joins TRBV3-1 to TRBJ2-7, with 7 bases identical to TRBD1. The CDR3 runs to 14 residues. CDR1 LGHDT and CDR2 YNNKEL come from the germline V gene (reference sequence). The V segment lost 3 bases and the J segment 2 bases; nucleotides outside the gene matches: 4. In DNA, the CDR3 is TGTGCCAGCAGCCACCCAGGGGGACCCTACGAGCAGTACTTC. The encoded protein is CASSHPGGPYEQYF.

The sample holds a few counts of this clonotype. This rearrangement joins TRBV28 to TRBJ2-2; 8 bases are shared with TRBD2. From germline, CDR1 is MDHEN and CDR2 SYDVKM. This CDR3 comprises 16 residues. J lost 13 bases, V lost 6 bases, and 19 bases had no gene match. The CDR3 DNA reads TGTGCCAGCAGCATAACCGGGACTAGTGGGCGGAAGGGGCTGTTTTTT. It codes for CASSITGTSGRKGLFF.

The gene calls are TRBV7-2 and TRBJ1-5; D ambiguous. This CDR3 spans 15 amino acids. Germline-derived CDR1 and CDR2 are SGHTA and FQGNSA. Trimming cost V 0 bases and J 5 bases, with 11 bases left between them. The CDR3 sequence: CASSLAGTSHQPQHF. CDR3 nucleotide sequence: TGTGCCAGCAGCTTAGCGGGAACCTCGCATCAGCCCCAGCATTTT.

The chain uses TRBV13 and TRBJ2-5; the D gene is possibly TRBD2 (5 bases). CDR3 length equals 15 residues. V was clipped by 0 bases and J by 3 bases, with 11 bases between them. CDR1 is PRHDT, CDR2 FYEKMQ, per germline (reference sequence). CDR3 protein: CASSLGYGLKETQYF. The CDR3 nucleotides read TGTGCCAGCAGCTTAGGGTACGGACTCAAAGAGACCCAGTACTTC.

J is TRBJ2-3 and V is TRBV6-5; possible D gene TRBD1, 5 bases. Germline CDR1 MNHEY, CDR2 SVGAGI. With 4 bases removed from V and 3 bases from J, the gap between germline ends came to 17 bases. The CDR3 sequence is 16 residues long. DNA for the CDR3: TGTGCCAGCAGTTGGGGTCAGGGTTCAGCTACAGATACGCAGTATTTT. This encodes CASSWGQGSATDTQYF.

The V call is TRBV9, the J call TRBJ2-1; D is ambiguous. Germline V gene lookup returns CDR1 SGDLS and CDR2 YYNGEE. The ends were cut back, 2 bases at V and 1 base at J, with 10 bases in the middle. CDR3 length equals 15 residues. The CDR3 sequence: CASSVGRSSYNEQFF. In DNA form, the CDR3 reads TGTGCCAGCAGCGTTGGCAGGTCGTCCTACAATGAGCAGTTCTTC.

The rearrangement joins TRBV2 to TRBJ1-2; D is possibly TRBD1 (5 bases). The CDR3 is 13 amino acids. Per the germline V gene, CDR1 is SNHLY and CDR2 is FYNNEI. V shed 2 bases and J shed 6 bases, with 10 bases lying between them. The CDR3 protein is CASSEQGLDGYTF. As DNA, the CDR3 is TGTGCCAGCAGTGAACAGGGTTTGGATGGCTACACCTTC.

V gene TRBV20-1 combines with J gene TRBJ2-3, with 7 positions matching TRBD2. Trimming took 4 bases from V and 3 from J; bases not matched to a gene: 7. The CDR3 spans 14 residues. Per germline, CDR1 DFQATT and CDR2 SNEGSKA (reference sequence). The DNA of the CDR3 is TGCAGTGCTAATGGGGGACTATCAACAGATACGCAGTATTTT. Protein product: CSANGGLSTDTQYF.

The CDR3 nucleotides read TGCGCCAGCAGCCCTCGACTAGCGGGGGACCCCTACAATGAGCAGTTCTTC. This translates into CASSPRLAGDPYNEQFF. J is TRBJ2-1 and V is TRBV4-3, with 12 nucleotides matching TRBD2. The CDR3 totals 17 residues. The V gene end was trimmed by 4 bases and the J gene end by 2 bases; junction bases not matched to a gene: 6. Germline lookup yields CDR1 LGHNA and CDR2 YSLEER.

This chain joins TRBV4-1 and TRBJ1-1, with TRBD1 matching over 8 bases. This CDR3 has 15 amino acids. Germline values: CDR1 MGHRA, CDR2 YSYEKL. V was clipped by 3 bases and J by 0 bases; unmatched bases: 3. The CDR3 region has the DNA TGCGCCAGCAGCCACGGACAGGGCCTGAACACTGAAGCTTTCTTT. As protein: CASSHGQGLNTEAFF.

In this sample, this clonotype turned up a few times. The gene calls are TRBV5-1 and TRBJ2-7, with a weak D call TRBD1 (5 bases). The germline V and J ends were trimmed by 4 bases and 0 bases, with 14 bases remaining between them. The CDR3 is 15 residues long. CDR1 and CDR2 from the germline V gene are SGHRS and YFSETQ. The CDR3 DNA reads TGCGCCAGCAGCGGAACAGGCACAATCTCCTACGAGCAGTACTTC. Translating it yields CASSGTGTISYEQYF.

This clonotype was seen only a few times. The chain combines TRBV20-1 with TRBJ2-7; 9 positions match TRBD1. The J segment lost 5 bases and the V segment lost 0 bases, leaving 11 bases of the junction unmatched. CDR3 length equals 16 residues. Germline V gene lookup returns CDR1 DFQATT and CDR2 SNEGSKA (reference sequence). The CDR3 protein is CSARDPGQGNINEQYF. The DNA for the CDR3 is TGCAGTGCTAGAGACCCGGGACAGGGAAACATCAACGAGCAGTACTTC.

The CDR3: CASMGYDLPEAFF. Here the CDR3 DNA reads TGTGCCAGCATGGGGTACGACTTACCGGAAGCTTTCTTT. The genes are TRBV7-8 and TRBJ1-1, with D uncertain. This CDR3 region has 13 residues. The germline gives CDR1 SGHVS, CDR2 FQNEAQ. The germline V and J ends were trimmed by 7 bases and 8 bases, with 17 bases remaining between them. The variable domain in full, with the rest retrieved from reference TRBV7-8 and TRBJ1-1, is GAGVSQSPRYKVAKRGQDVALRCDPISGHVSLFWYQQALGQGPEFLTYFQNEAQLDKSGLPSDRFFAERPEGSVSTLKIQRTQQEDSAVYLCASMGYDLPEAFFGQGTRLTVV.

This chain connects TRBV6-5 to TRBJ2-7, with 10 bases identical to TRBD1. Trimming took 1 base from V and 5 from J; bases not matched to a gene: 5. Germline-derived CDR1 and CDR2 are MNHEY and SVGAGI. The CDR3 loop spans 15 amino acids. This CDR3 reads CASSYFGTGVHEQYF. CDR3 nucleotide sequence: TGTGCCAGCAGTTACTTTGGGACAGGGGTCCACGAGCAGTACTTC.

This clonotype was counted many times. The V gene is TRBV2, the J gene TRBJ2-1; D may be TRBD2 (6 bases). The CDR3 is 16 residues long. V lost 2 bases and J lost 0, with 11 bases in between. CDR1 is SNHLY, CDR2 FYNNEI, per germline. For the CDR3, the DNA is TGTGCCAGCAGTGAACAGCGGGTGAGCTCCTACAATGAGCAGTTCTTC. It yields the protein CASSEQRVSSYNEQFF.

Here the CDR3 reads CASSESGAARGGQYF. The DNA for the CDR3 is TGTGCCAGCAGCGAAAGCGGGGCCGCCCGGGGTGGGCAGTACTTC. The rearrangement links TRBV7-8 to TRBJ2-5; TRBD2 aligns across 7 bases. Germline lookup yields CDR1 SGHVS and CDR2 FQNEAQ. J gave up 11 bases and V 5 bases, and 17 bases lay outside the gene matches. This CDR3 has 15 amino acids.